Listed below are T cell receptor beta chains from one sample, sequenced in a study of PD-L1 blockade in urothelial cancer. The protocol was immunoSEQ multiplex PCR, while the TCRdb copy is restricted to in-frame clones and leaves out a portion. The table records 45,000 to 55,000 clones, 84% of them present only once. The sequenced sample was PBMCs, obtained around atezolizumab (anti-PD-L1) treatment. These receptors were collected from a man between 45 and 60 years old with urothelial cancer. CDR3s include the opening cysteine and the closing phenylalanine or tryptophan. The D gene is left open where the match is weak. Clone size is not always given. Where it is, it says once, few, many or a class for expanded clones.

j_call: TRBJ2-7
cdr3_length: 14
d_call: TRBD2
v_call: TRBV27
clone_size: NA
cdr3_nt: TGTGCCAGCAGTTGGGCGGGAGTTACGTACGAGCAGTACTTC
cdr3_aa: CASSWAGVTYEQYF

j_call: TRBJ1-3
cdr3_length: 14
d_call: NA
v_call: TRBV5-1
clone_size: NA
cdr3_nt: TGCGCCAGCAGCGTACAGGAGCCTGGAAACACCATATATTTT
cdr3_aa: CASSVQEPGNTIYF

j_call: TRBJ1-5
cdr3_length: 17
d_call: TRBD1
v_call: TRBV25-1
clone_size: NA
cdr3_nt: TGTGCCAGCAGTGGCGACAGGGGAGGAAATAGCAATCAGCCCCAGCATTTT
cdr3_aa: CASSGDRGGNSNQPQHF

j_call: TRBJ1-4
cdr3_length: 14
d_call: TRBD1
v_call: TRBV7-9
clone_size: NA
cdr3_nt: TGTGCCAGCAACACGGGACAGCCTAATGAAAAACTGTTTTTT
cdr3_aa: CASNTGQPNEKLFF

j_call: TRBJ2-7
cdr3_length: 13
d_call: NA
v_call: TRBV27
clone_size: NA
cdr3_nt: TGTGCCAGCAGCAGGAGGGCAGCCTACGAGCAGTACTTC
cdr3_aa: CASSRRAAYEQYF

j_call: TRBJ2-6
cdr3_length: 15
d_call: NA
v_call: TRBV9
clone_size: NA
cdr3_nt: TGTGCCAGCAGCACATCCAGCTCTGGGGCCAACGTCCTGACTTTC
cdr3_aa: CASSTSSSGANVLTF

j_call: TRBJ2-2
cdr3_length: 14
d_call: NA
v_call: TRBV11-2
clone_size: NA
cdr3_nt: TGTGCCAGCAGCTGGGCAGGGATAACCGGGGAGCTGTTTTTT
cdr3_aa: CASSWAGITGELFF

j_call: TRBJ2-2
cdr3_length: 14
d_call: NA
v_call: TRBV27
clone_size: NA
cdr3_nt: TGTGCCAGCAGTTTGGAACGTGAGGCCGGGGAGCTGTTTTTT
cdr3_aa: CASSLEREAGELFF

j_call: TRBJ2-5
cdr3_length: 16
d_call: TRBD2
v_call: TRBV9
clone_size: NA
cdr3_nt: TGTGCCAGCAGCGTGGGGGCTAGCGGGGGCCAAGAGACCCAGTACTTC
cdr3_aa: CASSVGASGGQETQYF

j_call: TRBJ1-4
cdr3_length: 17
d_call: NA
v_call: TRBV7-9
clone_size: once
cdr3_nt: TGTGCCAGCAGCTTACAGACTAGTTCGGCGGCTAATGAAAAACTGTTTTTT
cdr3_aa: CASSLQTSSAANEKLFF

j_call: TRBJ2-4
cdr3_length: 17
d_call: NA
v_call: TRBV11-2
clone_size: NA
cdr3_nt: TGTGCCAGCAGCTTAGGGTTACAGGGCCGGACCAAAAACATTCAGTACTTC
cdr3_aa: CASSLGLQGRTKNIQYF

j_call: TRBJ2-7
cdr3_length: 16
d_call: TRBD1
v_call: TRBV25-1
clone_size: once
cdr3_nt: TGTGCCAGCAGTGAAGGGACAGGGGGGATGCGGTACGAGCAGTACTTC
cdr3_aa: CASSEGTGGMRYEQYF

j_call: TRBJ2-7
cdr3_length: 15
d_call: TRBD2
v_call: TRBV5-6
clone_size: NA
cdr3_nt: TGTGCCAGCAGCTTCGCTAGCGGGGGGACATACGAGCAGTACTTC
cdr3_aa: CASSFASGGTYEQYF

j_call: TRBJ2-5
cdr3_length: 16
d_call: NA
v_call: TRBV6-6
clone_size: NA
cdr3_nt: TGTGCCAGCAGTTATCGGTCGGACGTGGACTCAGAGACCCAGTACTTC
cdr3_aa: CASSYRSDVDSETQYF

j_call: TRBJ1-1
cdr3_length: 16
d_call: TRBD1
v_call: TRBV6-1
clone_size: NA
cdr3_nt: TGTGCCAGCAGTGATTCTACAGGGGTTGGTGGCACTGAAGCTTTCTTT
cdr3_aa: CASSDSTGVGGTEAFF

j_call: TRBJ2-1
cdr3_length: 15
d_call: NA
v_call: TRBV27
clone_size: NA
cdr3_nt: TGTGCCAGCAGTTTTCTGGGGGGACCCTACAATGAGCAGTTCTTC
cdr3_aa: CASSFLGGPYNEQFF